The 5 T cell receptor beta chains below all came from one sample that was sequenced in a study of T-cell reconstitution after alpha-beta-depleted transplantation in children. The authors prepared the TCRbeta library with unique molecular identifiers. TCRdb reprocessed the PCR reads with MiXCR, giving one entry per CDR3 protein. The table has 700,000 to 950,000 distinct CDR3 sequences, approximately 15% seen once; the top ten hold around 5%. The sequenced sample was PBMCs, mostly from graft donor cells, obtained 360 days after TCRalphabeta/CD19-depleted stem cell transplant. All receptors derive from a male patient aged 10-17 years who had a stem cell transplant for acute lymphoblastic leukemia, so the T cells may come from the graft donor.

The chain has TRBV4-1 and TRBJ1-5; TRBD1 agrees at 8 bases. Germline V gives CDR1 MGHRA, CDR2 YSYEKL. The CDR3 loop spans 14 amino acids. Trimming took 3 bases from V and 9 from J; bases not matched to a gene: 7. The CDR3 region has the DNA TGCGCCAGCAGCCAGCCGGGACAGGAAACGCCCCAGCATTTT. It yields the protein CASSQPGQETPQHF.

The chain combines TRBV5-1 with TRBJ1-4; no definite D call. CDR1 and CDR2 (germline): SGHRS, YFSETQ. The CDR3 contains 15 residues. Trimming took off 0 bases at V and 0 bases at J, with 6 bases between the two ends. Here the CDR3 reads CASSLAEATNEKLFF. In nucleotides, the CDR3 is TGCGCCAGCAGCTTGGCCGAGGCAACTAATGAAAAACTGTTTTTT.

This clonotype was detected a few times. The V call is TRBV4-1, the J call TRBJ2-7, with 14 bases aligning to TRBD2. The germline V gene encodes CDR1 MGHRA and CDR2 YSYEKL. V trimming: 4 bases; J trimming: 7 bases; junction bases outside the gene matches: 9. The CDR3 length is 16 residues. The chain's CDR3 is CASSRGLAGGRGEQYF. As DNA, the CDR3 is TGCGCCAGCAGCCGAGGACTAGCGGGAGGACGGGGGGAGCAGTACTTC.

This clonotype was recorded a few times. The chain uses TRBV12-3 or TRBV12-4 and TRBJ2-1; TRBD2 matches at 10 bases. V lost 6 bases, J lost 4 bases, and 6 bases stayed unmatched. The CDR3 is made up of 15 amino acids. The CDR3 sequence: CASRPSGSGYNEQFF. CDR3 in DNA: TGTGCCAGCAGGCCTAGCGGGAGTGGATACAATGAGCAGTTCTTC.

The genes are TRBV5-1 and TRBJ1-1; D call uncertain. Trimming cost V 2 bases and J 6 bases, with 14 bases left between them. The CDR3 length is 14 residues. The germline gives CDR1 SGHRS, CDR2 YFSETQ. CDR3 loop: CASSFYWGTSEAFF. For the CDR3, the DNA is TGCGCCAGCAGCTTCTATTGGGGAACCTCTGAAGCTTTCTTT.